The text below deals with one T cell receptor beta chain. The CDR3 has 16 amino acids. CDR1 is MNHEY, CDR2 SMNVEV, per germline (reference sequence). V was clipped by 2 bases and J by 2 bases, with 13 bases between them. With random hexamers, roughly 0.45 to 1 ug RNA was reverse transcribed. TCRdb re-called the immunoSEQ multiplex PCR reads with MiXCR, one entry per CDR3 protein. The sample shows some 450,000 distinct CDR3 sequences, more than 80% of them seen only once. The data were obtained in a study of CD8 T cells in Susac syndrome. Peripheral blood CD8+ and CD4+ T cells were profiled by TCR beta sequencing. The multiple sclerosis control group comprised treatment-naive patients with stable or active relapsing-remitting disease. Isolation of CD8+ and CD4+ T cells was performed negatively, whereas enrichment of TEMRA cells was done by FACS.

The receptor was derived from a human donor with multiple sclerosis. The V call is TRBV27, the J call TRBJ1-3, with D unclear. Sequencing was done on a sample of CD8+ T cells from PBMCs. The chain's CDR3 is CASSLRAPGTGNTIYF. CDR3 coding DNA: TGTGCCAGCAGTTTAAGGGCCCCGGGGACTGGAAACACCATATATTTT.